These 10 T cell receptor beta chains came from one sample sequenced in a study of T cell responses to AZD1222 COVID-19 vaccine. Produced via immunoSEQ multiplex PCR; TCRdb's table is partial and in-frame only. The sample lists about 130,000 clones; 88% were seen once. Sample: peripheral blood, taken on day 0 of AZD1222 vaccination. These receptors all stem from an adult in good health.

V and J are TRBV19 and TRBJ1-2; 7 bases are a match to TRBD1. The CDR3 runs to 14 residues. V lost 7 bases and J lost 1; bases outside the gene matches: 6. Per the germline V gene, CDR1 is LNHDA and CDR2 is SQIVND (reference sequence). The CDR3 spells CASISDRNNYGYTF. The CDR3 nucleotides read TGTGCCAGTATCTCGGACAGGAATAACTATGGCTACACCTTC. The full variable domain, rest sourced from reference TRBV19 and TRBJ1-2, is DGGITQSPKYLFRKEGQNVTLSCEQNLNHDAMYWYRQDPGQGLRLIYYSQIVNDFQKGDIAEGYSVSREKKESFPLTVTSAQKNPTAFYLCASISDRNNYGYTFGSGTRLTVV.

The chain uses TRBV21-1 and TRBJ1-2; the table gives TRBD1 as D, unverified against the DNA. TRBV21-1 is assigned pseudogene status. The CDR3 sequence is 17 residues long. This CDR3 is CASSSPAQGALAGRYTF. The CDR3 DNA follows: TGTGCCAGCAGCTCCCCAGCACAGGGGGCGTTGGCAGGAAGGTACACCTTC.

CDR3 bases: TGTGCCAGCAGCTTAGGCCTAGCGGGCCTCCCAAACTACGAGCAGTACTTC. It is translated as CASSLGLAGLPNYEQYF. The rearrangement links TRBV5-4 to TRBJ2-7; 8 nucleotides align to TRBD2. This CDR3 region has 17 residues. The germline CDR1 and CDR2 sequences are SGHNT and YYREEE (reference sequence). J lost 3 bases, V lost 2 bases, and 13 bases had no gene match.

The CDR3 reads CASSAINSNQPQHF. The CDR3 bases are TGTGCCAGCTCAGCCATTAATAGCAATCAGCCCCAGCATTTT. The V and J genes are TRBV18 and TRBJ1-5; D is undetermined. Trimming shortened V by 5 bases and J by 0 bases, and 8 bases separated the two germline ends. The germline V gene has CDR1 KGHSH and CDR2 LQKENI. CDR3 length: 14 residues.

The chain uses TRBV6-5 and TRBJ1-5; 7 bases agree with TRBD1. The J segment lost 4 bases and the V segment lost 6 bases, leaving 3 bases of the junction unmatched. CDR3 length: 13 residues. The germline gives CDR1 MNHEY, CDR2 SVGAGI. CDR3 in amino acids: CASSDRDNQPQHF. CDR3 DNA: TGTGCCAGCAGCGACAGGGATAATCAGCCCCAGCATTTT.

Note on this clone: Additional DNA sequences in this sample encode the identical CDR3. The CDR3 coding sequence is TGTGCCAGCAGTCCACGAGGCCGGGCTTACAATGAGCAGTTCTTC. Translation gives CASSPRGRAYNEQFF. The chain employs TRBV25-1 and TRBJ2-1; D remains unclear. V was cut by 5 bases and J by 4 bases, with 15 bases left in between. This CDR3 contains 15 residues. The germline V gene encodes CDR1 MGHDK and CDR2 SYGVNS.

The J gene is TRBJ1-2, the V gene TRBV3-1 (or the pseudogene TRBV3-2), with 7 positions matching TRBD1. The CDR3 sequence is 15 residues long. Germline loops: CDR1 LGHDT, CDR2 YNNKEL (reference sequence). V trimming: 1 base; J trimming: 6 bases; junction bases outside the gene matches: 8. DNA of the CDR3: TGTGCCAGCAGCCAAGTATCTACAGGGGTGGATGGCTACACCTTC. Its translation is CASSQVSTGVDGYTF.

This rearrangement joins TRBV6-1 to TRBJ1-5; D unresolved. The CDR3 runs 13 residues. Germline V gene lookup returns CDR1 MNHNS and CDR2 SASEGT. V gave up 3 bases and J gave up 10 bases, with 13 bases separating them. The CDR3 sequence: CASSEGSFSPQHF. The CDR3 DNA follows: TGTGCCAGCAGTGAGGGGTCCTTCAGTCCCCAGCATTTT.

This clone was observed a few times. The V call is TRBV6-6, the J call TRBJ1-6, with D tentatively TRBD1 (6 bases). CDR3 length: 13 amino acids. The V end was cut by 11 bases, the J end by 4 bases, with 12 bases between. Germline lookup yields CDR1 MNHNY and CDR2 SVGAGI (reference sequence). The CDR3: CAHLRGYNSPLHF. CDR3 DNA: TGTGCCCACCTCAGGGGTTATAATTCACCCCTCCACTTT.

The rearrangement joins TRBV4-1 to TRBJ1-5; a weak D match, TRBD1 (5 bases). The germline V and J ends were trimmed by 0 bases and 7 bases, with 22 bases remaining between them. This CDR3 has 18 amino acids. Germline V CDR1 and CDR2: MGHRA, YSYEKL. The CDR3 protein is CASSQDQAGVGGGQPQHF. The CDR3 region has the DNA TGCGCCAGCAGCCAAGATCAAGCCGGGGTTGGGGGAGGCCAGCCCCAGCATTTT.